This T cell receptor (beta chain) comes out of a study of blood T cells in healthy people across ages. J was trimmed by 5 bases and V by 1 base; bases with no gene match: 15. Germline CDR1 reads SQVTM; CDR2 reads ANQGSEA. This CDR3 comprises 19 residues. Next came a second PCR, run for roughly 7 to 12 cycles, which used a sample-barcoded 5' primer along with a J-beta primer mix. TCRdb fed the 5' RACE reads into MiXCR, producing one record per CDR3 protein. The sample has 2 million or so distinct CDR3 sequences, 49% seen once; the top ten hold about 2.1%. What was sequenced was blood. This chain joins TRBV29-1 and TRBJ2-1; the match to TRBD1 covers 12 bases. The receptor comes from a woman between 40 and 50 years old in good health. Here the CDR3 reads CSVEGVGGTGGRGHNEQFF. The CDR3 DNA sequence: TGCAGCGTTGAAGGAGTGGGCGGGACAGGGGGCAGGGGTCACAATGAGCAGTTCTTC.